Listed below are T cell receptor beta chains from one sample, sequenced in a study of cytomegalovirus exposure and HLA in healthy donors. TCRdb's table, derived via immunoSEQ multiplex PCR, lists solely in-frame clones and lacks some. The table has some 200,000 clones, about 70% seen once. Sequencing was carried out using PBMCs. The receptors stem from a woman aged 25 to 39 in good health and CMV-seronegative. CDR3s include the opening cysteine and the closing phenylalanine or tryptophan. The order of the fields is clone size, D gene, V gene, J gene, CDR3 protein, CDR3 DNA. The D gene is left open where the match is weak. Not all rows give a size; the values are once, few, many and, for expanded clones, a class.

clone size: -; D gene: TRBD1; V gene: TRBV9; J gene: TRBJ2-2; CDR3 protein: CASSAWDRANTGELFF; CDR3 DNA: TGTGCCAGCAGCGCTTGGGACAGGGCGAACACCGGGGAGCTGTTTTTT
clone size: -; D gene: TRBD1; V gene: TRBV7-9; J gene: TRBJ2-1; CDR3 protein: CASSQSGQKYNEQFF; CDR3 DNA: TGTGCCAGCAGCCAATCGGGACAGAAATACAATGAGCAGTTCTTC
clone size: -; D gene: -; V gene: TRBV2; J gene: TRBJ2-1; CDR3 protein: CAALRLSYNEQFF; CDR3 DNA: TGTGCCGCCCTCAGGTTGTCCTACAATGAGCAGTTCTTC
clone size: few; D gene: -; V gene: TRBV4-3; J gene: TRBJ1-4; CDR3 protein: CASSHSNGIGEYEKLFF; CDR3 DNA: TGCGCCAGCAGCCACTCCAATGGGATCGGGGAATATGAAAAACTGTTTTTT
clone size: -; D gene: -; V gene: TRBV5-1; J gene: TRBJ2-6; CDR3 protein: CASSLAAGAAGANVLTF; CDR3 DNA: TGCGCCAGCAGCTTGGCCGCAGGGGCGGCTGGGGCCAACGTCCTGACTTTC
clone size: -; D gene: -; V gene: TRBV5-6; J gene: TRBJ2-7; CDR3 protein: CASSQPGLLTYEQYF; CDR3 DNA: TGTGCCAGCAGCCAACCGGGACTGTTAACCTACGAGCAGTACTTC
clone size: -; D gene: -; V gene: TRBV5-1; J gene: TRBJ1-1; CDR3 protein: CASSLIPAGKNTEAFF; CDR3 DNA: TGCGCCAGCAGCTTGATCCCTGCGGGAAAGAACACTGAAGCTTTCTTT
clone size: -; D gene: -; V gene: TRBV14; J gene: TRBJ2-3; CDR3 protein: CASSQERFTDTQYF; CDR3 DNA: TGTGCCAGCAGCCAAGAGCGGTTCACAGATACGCAGTATTTT
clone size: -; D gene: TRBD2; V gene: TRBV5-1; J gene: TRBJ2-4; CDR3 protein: CASGKTSGGTFGKNIQYF; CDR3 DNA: TGCGCCAGCGGTAAAACTAGCGGGGGGACGTTTGGCAAAAACATTCAGTACTTC
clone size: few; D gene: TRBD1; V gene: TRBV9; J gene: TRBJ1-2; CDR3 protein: CASSLTSGGRYGYTF; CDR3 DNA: TGTGCCAGCAGCCTCACCTCAGGGGGAAGGTATGGCTACACCTTC
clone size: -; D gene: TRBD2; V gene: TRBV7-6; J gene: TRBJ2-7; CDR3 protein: CASSLAGAVGGGEQYF; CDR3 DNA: TGTGCCAGCAGCTTAGCAGGGGCAGTCGGCGGGGGAGAGCAGTACTTC
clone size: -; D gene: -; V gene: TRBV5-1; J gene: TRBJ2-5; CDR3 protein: CASSLVSGQETQYF; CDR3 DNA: TGCGCCAGCAGCTTGGTGAGCGGCCAAGAGACCCAGTACTTC
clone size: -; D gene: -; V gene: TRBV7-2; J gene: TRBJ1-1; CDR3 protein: CASSLTGNTEAFF; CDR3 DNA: TGTGCCAGCAGCCTCACGGGGAACACTGAAGCTTTCTTT
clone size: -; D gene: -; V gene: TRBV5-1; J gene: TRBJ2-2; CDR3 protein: CASSLATDTGELFF; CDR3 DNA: TGCGCCAGCAGCTTGGCTACAGACACCGGGGAGCTGTTTTTT
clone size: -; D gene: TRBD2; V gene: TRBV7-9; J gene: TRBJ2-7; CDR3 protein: CASTEAGRAFHEQYF; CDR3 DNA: TGTGCCAGCACCGAGGCCGGGAGGGCCTTCCACGAGCAGTACTTC
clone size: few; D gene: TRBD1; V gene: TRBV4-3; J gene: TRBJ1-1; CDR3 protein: CASSQDRPTGGSTEAFF; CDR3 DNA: TGCGCCAGCAGCCAAGATAGGCCCACAGGGGGAAGCACTGAAGCTTTCTTT
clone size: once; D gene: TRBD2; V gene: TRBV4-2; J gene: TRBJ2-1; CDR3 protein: CASSQDGLAAYNEQFF; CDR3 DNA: TGTGCCAGCAGCCAAGATGGGCTAGCGGCCTACAATGAGCAGTTCTTC
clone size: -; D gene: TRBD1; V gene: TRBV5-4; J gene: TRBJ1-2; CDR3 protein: CASSRRGQGLGYTF; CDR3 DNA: TGTGCCAGCAGTCGTCGGGGACAGGGGTTGGGCTACACCTTC
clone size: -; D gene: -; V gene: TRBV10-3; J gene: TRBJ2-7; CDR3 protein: CAISGGRNSYEQYF; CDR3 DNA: TGTGCCATCAGTGGCGGGCGTAACTCCTACGAGCAGTACTTC
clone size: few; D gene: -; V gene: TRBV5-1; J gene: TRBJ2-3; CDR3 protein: CASTSPWGSRSTDTQYF; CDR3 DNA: TGCGCCAGCACCTCCCCGTGGGGCAGCAGGAGCACAGATACGCAGTATTTT
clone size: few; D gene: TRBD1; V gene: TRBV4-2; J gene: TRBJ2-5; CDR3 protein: CASSQDFTGTVGKTQYF; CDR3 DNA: TGTGCCAGCAGCCAAGATTTCACCGGGACAGTGGGGAAGACCCAGTACTTC
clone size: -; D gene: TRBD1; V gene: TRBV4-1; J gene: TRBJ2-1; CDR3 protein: CASSPTGTGVSGEQFF; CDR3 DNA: TGCGCCAGCAGCCCCACCGGGACAGGGGTTTCCGGTGAGCAGTTCTTC
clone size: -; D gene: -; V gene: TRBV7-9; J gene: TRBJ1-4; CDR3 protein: CASSTHRDLGEKLFF; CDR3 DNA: TGTGCCAGCAGCACCCACAGGGATCTCGGTGAAAAACTGTTTTTT
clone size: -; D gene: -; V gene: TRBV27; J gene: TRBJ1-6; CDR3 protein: CASSFRSRSSYNSPLHF; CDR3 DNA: TGTGCCAGCAGTTTTAGATCGAGAAGCTCCTATAATTCACCCCTCCACTTT
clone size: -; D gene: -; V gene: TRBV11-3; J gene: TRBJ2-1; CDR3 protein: CASSLTTYEQFF; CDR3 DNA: TGTGCCAGCAGCTTAACAACGTATGAGCAGTTCTTC
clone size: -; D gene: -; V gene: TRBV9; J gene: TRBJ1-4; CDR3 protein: CASSVRGSTNEKLFF; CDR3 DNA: TGTGCCAGCAGCGTTAGGGGAAGCACTAATGAAAAACTGTTTTTT
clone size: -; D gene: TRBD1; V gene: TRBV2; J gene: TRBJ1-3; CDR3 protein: CASKPDRGSGNTIYF; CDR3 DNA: TGTGCCAGCAAACCGGACAGGGGCTCTGGAAACACCATATATTTT